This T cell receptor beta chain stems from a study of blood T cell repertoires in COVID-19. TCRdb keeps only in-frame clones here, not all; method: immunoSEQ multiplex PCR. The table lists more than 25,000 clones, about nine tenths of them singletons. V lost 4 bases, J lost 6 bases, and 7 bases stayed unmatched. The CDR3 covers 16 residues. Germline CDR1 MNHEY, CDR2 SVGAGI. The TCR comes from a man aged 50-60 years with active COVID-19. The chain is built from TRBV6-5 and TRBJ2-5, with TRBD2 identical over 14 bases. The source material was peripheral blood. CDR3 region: CASSSRTSGRLKTQYF. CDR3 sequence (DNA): TGTGCCAGCAGTTCCCGGACTAGCGGGAGGTTGAAGACCCAGTACTTC.